The source of this T cell receptor (beta chain) is a study of blood T cell repertoires in COVID-19. Study-level background: PBMCs, B-cell-depleted T cells, or T cells provided the cDNA or gDNA that made up the material.

The CDR3 spans 14 residues. V lost 1 base to trimming and J lost 8 bases, with 11 bases between them. Germline lookup yields CDR1 SGHNT and CDR2 YENEEA. Enrolled during active infection, Seattle patients were then followed longitudinally. Here immunoSEQ multiplex PCR was the method, and the copy in TCRdb shows in-frame clones only, minus some. This sample carries some 270,000 clones, about 85% of them seen once, and the ten largest clones take 0.87%. The sequencing input was peripheral blood. This clonotype originated in a human donor with COVID-19, enrolled during active disease. The donor label of this sample is uncertain. The chain recombines TRBV11-3 with TRBJ2-2; D is uncertain. CDR3 loop: CASSLVFSTGELFF. The CDR3 bases are TGTGCCAGCAGCTTAGTTTTCTCGACAGGGGAGCTGTTTTTT.